This record looks at one T cell receptor beta chain sequence and its context. Its antigen is unknown. Base-call qualities are not available, and no considerably larger clone is one nucleotide away. V is shortened by 8 bases, J by 0 bases, and the region joining them spans 11 bases. From cysteine to phenylalanine, the CDR3 is 14 amino acids long. The read is trimmed to its CDR3 DNA, 42 bases read in frame from base 1. The germline V gene provides CDR1 MNHEY and CDR2 SVGAGI. The data stem from a study of blood T cell repertoires in COVID-19 (dated by TCRdb to the early 2020s). Turning to the overall study: Samples from collaborators originated in the United States, Italy and Spain and spanned both the acute and convalescent phases of COVID-19. The prospective study material was composed of cDNA or gDNA derived from T cells, B-cell-depleted T cells, or PBMCs. The dataset comprised deeply sampled blood TCRbeta repertoires from subjects exposed to, actively infected with, or recovered from COVID-19. A freely available public database, intended as a resource for researchers studying the immune response to SARS-CoV-2, is where the repertoires were released. Samples were obtained from the ongoing ImmuneRACE study (first 160 participants) and from over 1,000 subjects provided by 6 global collaborators. A de-identified subject ID, COVID-19 status, age in years and sex were almost always included in the sample metadata. HLA class I and class II types, where available, came from metadata supplied by the sample provider rather than from assay-based typing.

At one collaborating source in Seattle, patients were enrolled during active infection and were followed longitudinally through the course of disease. Whole blood was collected in K2EDTA tubes by collaborating institutions according to the institutions' own protocols. For TCRbeta analysis, collaborators shipped samples as frozen whole blood, isolated PBMCs, or DNA extracted from either of those sample types. TCRbeta CDR3 regions were amplified from genomic DNA using the immunoSEQ Assay, a bias-controlled multiplex PCR. As for the authors' bioinformatics: Within the assay, amplification of reference gene primers was used to estimate how many nucleated cells each sample contained. Sequence reads were collapsed and filtered to measure the absolute abundance of every unique TCRbeta CDR3 rearrangement. For each sample, productive Simpson clonality was calculated as the square root of Simpson's diversity index over productive rearrangements. TCRdb carries this immuneACCESS record with in-frame sequences only. Its versions omit some clonotypes, under half of them owing to an unresolved V gene in the studies checked, with the rest unexplained. V and J calls and clone size follow that table, whereas D and trimming were derived from the DNA. This sample holds about 220,000 clones; 70% to 90% were observed only once. The ten largest clones represent over 2% of the sample.

General conclusions and limits of the study: The amount of clinical and demographic metadata varied by source and participant and was provided uncurated.

The material sequenced was peripheral blood. The chain links TRBV6-5 with TRBJ1-3; the best D guess is TRBD1, with 5 bases matching. This TCR came from a woman in her 70s with COVID-19, enrolled during active disease. The CDR3 reads as follows: CASGPGGSGNTIYF. In nucleotide form, the sequence is TGTGCCAGCGGCCCCGGGGGCTCTGGAAACACCATATATTTT.